This TCR beta chain is drawn from a study of T cells in localized non-small cell lung cancer. Regarding this clone: Its antigen is still unknown.

Study outcomes and limitations: Only one tumor region went through sequencing, so heterogeneity may still be there. Longer overall survival was seen with higher T cell density measured in blood. In adjacent lung appeared a median around 60 of the top 100 tumor clones. Clonality of T cells reached its maximum in uninvolved adjacent lung, surpassing tumor.

V lost 5 bases to trimming and J lost 0 bases, with 8 bases between them. This CDR3 is built from 15 residues. Germline V CDR1 and CDR2: SGHNT, YENEEA. Assay: immunoSEQ multiplex PCR; the TCRdb copy retains only in-frame clones and omits some. The sample consists of 7,500 to 8,500 clones, less than 60% of them appearing once. Sample: lymph node tissue, taken before any cancer treatment. This sequence was found in a male donor aged 60 or over with stage I squamous cell lung carcinoma. This chain links TRBV11-3 with TRBJ2-6; D possibly corresponds to TRBD2 (6 bases). DNA of the CDR3: TGTGCCAGCAGCCGGGGACTCTCTGGGGCCAACGTCCTGACTTTC. It translates to CASSRGLSGANVLTF.